This entry lists 28 T cell receptor beta chains sequenced from one sample in a study of blood T cells in healthy people across ages. Combining a sample-barcoded 5' primer with a J-beta primer mix, a second PCR ran for roughly 6 to 12 cycles. Each CDR3 protein gets one entry after TCRdb re-called the 5' RACE reads with MiXCR. Here the sample spans around 1.5 million distinct CDR3 sequences, around 42% being singletons. Source material: blood. All receptors come from a woman younger than 35 in good health.

The rearrangement uses TRBV20-1 and TRBJ2-5, with 13 nucleotides matching TRBD2. The DNA end lines up better with TRBJ2-7; the J call may be wrong. CDR3 length equals 16 residues. The germline V gene encodes CDR1 DFQATT and CDR2 SNEGSKA (reference sequence). Here the CDR3 DNA reads TGCAGTGCTAGAGGGCGGACTAGCGGGAGTACCTACGAGCAGTACTTC. Translation: CSARGRTSGSTYEQYF.

This clonotype was found a few times. This chain uses TRBV20-1 with TRBJ2-3; TRBD1 or TRBD2 may be the D gene (5 bases each). The CDR3 totals 14 residues. V lost 6 bases, J lost 0 bases, and 13 bases lay in between. The germline V gene has CDR1 DFQATT and CDR2 SNEGSKA (reference sequence). CDR3 bases: TGCAGTGCCCCCGGGGCCTCTAGCACAGATACGCAGTATTTT. Residues: CSAPGASSTDTQYF.

The CDR3 protein is CASSTGQFIGSDTQYF. The CDR3 DNA is TGTGCCAGCTCAACGGGACAGTTCATAGGATCAGATACGCAGTATTTT. This sequence joins TRBV18 and TRBJ2-3; 7 nucleotides agree with TRBD1. There are 16 residues in the CDR3. The J segment lost 4 bases and the V segment lost 5 bases, leaving 12 bases of the junction unmatched. CDR1 and CDR2 (germline): KGHSH, LQKENI.

The chain combines TRBV20-1 with TRBJ2-4; 12 bases fit TRBD2. The J call may not be correct, given that the DNA end is closer to TRBJ2-5. The length of the CDR3 is 14 residues. Germline V gene lookup returns CDR1 DFQATT and CDR2 SNEGSKA (reference sequence). CDR3: CSARASGGAETQYF. The CDR3 DNA is TGCAGTGCTAGGGCTAGCGGGGGGGCAGAGACCCAGTACTTC.

The chain combines TRBV21-1 with TRBJ2-7; the table names TRBD1, a call not compared with the DNA. TRBV21-1 is a documented pseudogene. The CDR3 extends over 17 amino acids. CDR3: CASSRPRAGEGRNEQYF. The CDR3 DNA sequence: TGTGCCAGCAGCAGACCAAGGGCAGGGGAAGGTCGAAATGAGCAGTACTTC.

Regarding this clonotype: Being one base from a much bigger clone, this may be a read error. The chain joins TRBV29-1 to TRBJ2-5; 9 bases match TRBD2. The J call may be incorrect, as the DNA end agrees better with TRBJ2-7. Germline V lookup: CDR1 SQVTM, CDR2 ANQGSEA. The CDR3 is 14 residues long. The CDR3: CSVATSGSPYEQYF. In nucleotides, the CDR3 is TGCAGCGTTGCGACTAGCGGTTCCCCCTACGAGCAGTACTTC.

This clonotype has only one observation. The chain uses TRBV5-1 and TRBJ2-1; a weak D match, TRBD2 (6 bases). Per the germline V gene, CDR1 is SGHRS and CDR2 is YFSETQ. The CDR3 is 16 residues long. Trimming cost V 2 bases and J 7 bases, with 19 bases left between them. The CDR3 loop is CASSLGGAGFSNEQFF. In nucleotides, the CDR3 is TGCGCCAGCAGCTTAGGCGGGGCAGGGTTTTCTAATGAGCAGTTCTTC.

The rearrangement links TRBV10-3 to TRBJ2-3; TRBD2 aligns across 13 bases. Germline V CDR1 and CDR2: ENHRY, SYGVKD. V lost 10 bases, J lost 4 bases, and 14 bases stayed unmatched. There are 17 residues in the CDR3. The CDR3 bases are TGTGCCACCGCCGGACTAGCGGGAGCACCGAGGGCAGATACGCAGTATTTT. This codes for CATAGLAGAPRADTQYF.

This clonotype was observed a handful of times. This chain uses TRBV29-1 with TRBJ2-3; D perhaps matches TRBD1 (5 bases). The CDR3 extends over 14 amino acids. CDR1 SQVTM and CDR2 ANQGSEA come from the germline V gene. Trimming took off 0 bases at V and 2 bases at J, with 9 bases between the two ends. CDR3 residues: CSVEDRAHTDTQYF. The CDR3 DNA follows: TGCAGCGTTGAAGACAGGGCCCACACAGATACGCAGTATTTT.

The genes are TRBV14 and TRBJ2-2; 9 bases fit TRBD1. The CDR3 contains 16 residues. Trimming at V came to 1 base and at J to 3 bases, leaving 3 bases not matched to a gene. Germline CDR1 is SGHDN and CDR2 is FVKESK. The CDR3 DNA reads TGTGCCAGCAGCCAAGCACAGGGGGCCTACACCGGGGAGCTGTTTTTT. Its protein is CASSQAQGAYTGELFF.

This clonotype has more than one count but fewer than ten. DNA for the CDR3: TGTGCCAGCAGTTACTCGGGACAGGGGGATGCGAATGAGCAGTTCTTC. Its translation: CASSYSGQGDANEQFF. The rearrangement uses TRBV6-6 and TRBJ2-1; 11 nucleotides align to TRBD1. The V gene's germline CDR1 is MNHNY and CDR2 SVGAGI (reference sequence). CDR3 size: 16 residues. V lost 0 bases and J lost 7; bases outside the gene matches: 5.

The chain is built from TRBV20-1 and TRBJ2-5; no clear D gene. The CDR3 totals 11 residues. The germline V gene has CDR1 DFQATT and CDR2 SNEGSKA (reference sequence). Deletions cut 5 bases from V and 5 bases from J, with 9 bases between. DNA for the CDR3: TGCAGTGCTGGCGTCGGGGAGACCCAGTACTTC. It codes for CSAGVGETQYF.

This clonotype was counted only a few times. The V gene is TRBV2, the J gene TRBJ2-5, with D unresolved. The CDR3 loop spans 15 amino acids. Looked up from germline, CDR1 is SNHLY and CDR2 is FYNNEI. V gave up 3 bases and J gave up 5 bases, with 16 bases separating them. The DNA for the CDR3 is TGTGCCAGCAGTGAGTTCGCGGCAGAGTGGGAGACCCAGTACTTC. This codes for CASSEFAAEWETQYF.

The J gene is TRBJ1-1, the V gene TRBV2; no definite D call. Germline V gene lookup returns CDR1 SNHLY and CDR2 FYNNEI. CDR3 length equals 14 residues. V lost 4 bases to trimming and J lost 0 bases, with 9 bases between them. In DNA form, the CDR3 reads TGTGCCAGCAGTGGGCCAGCCCTGAACACTGAAGCTTTCTTT. Its protein is CASSGPALNTEAFF.

The sample holds one count of this clonotype. The J gene is TRBJ1-2, the V gene TRBV7-9; D ambiguous. This CDR3 region has 14 residues. V was cut by 3 bases and J by 4 bases, with 12 bases left in between. The germline gives CDR1 SEHNR, CDR2 FQNEAQ (reference sequence). DNA of the CDR3: TGTGCCAGCAGCTTTTCGCCTCAGCTCTATGGCTACACCTTC. Translating it yields CASSFSPQLYGYTF.

The rearrangement joins TRBV11-2 to TRBJ2-3, with a possible D match to TRBD2 (6 bases). The germline CDR1 and CDR2 sequences are SGHAT and FQNNGV. The CDR3 spans 15 residues. V was trimmed by 7 bases and J by 1 base, leaving 15 bases between them. The CDR3 DNA is TGTGCCAGCACCGGCTCGACGGGGGGCACAGATACGCAGTATTTT. It specifies CASTGSTGGTDTQYF.

The chain combines TRBV10-3 with TRBJ2-5, with 7 bases fitting TRBD1. CDR1 is ENHRY, CDR2 SYGVKD, per germline. Trimming took 3 bases from V and 6 from J; bases not matched to a gene: 7. The CDR3 extends over 14 amino acids. Here the CDR3 reads CAISDLQGRQTQYF. The CDR3 DNA follows: TGTGCCATCAGTGATTTACAGGGGCGGCAGACCCAGTACTTC.

This clonotype appeared a few times. The genes are TRBV29-1 and TRBJ1-5; TRBD1 matches 7 bases. CDR3 size: 13 residues. V was pared by 7 bases and J by 2 bases, with 5 bases of the junction left unmatched. CDR1 and CDR2 (germline): SQVTM, ANQGSEA. The CDR3 sequence is CSATGMGNQPQHF. The CDR3 nucleotides are TGCAGCGCGACAGGGATGGGCAATCAGCCCCAGCATTTT.

The rearrangement joins TRBV28 to TRBJ2-1, with 8 bases matching TRBD2. The J segment lost 5 bases and the V segment lost 4 bases, leaving 10 bases of the junction unmatched. Germline assignment: CDR1 MDHEN and CDR2 SYDVKM. The CDR3 has 16 residues. CDR3 amino acids: CASSSYGLARDNEQFF. The DNA of the CDR3 is TGTGCCAGCAGTTCATATGGACTAGCCCGGGACAATGAGCAGTTCTTC.

The sample holds many counts of this clonotype. This sequence joins TRBV29-1 and TRBJ2-3; D is possibly TRBD2 (6 bases). Trimming took off 6 bases at V and 4 bases at J, with 17 bases between the two ends. The CDR3 totals 14 residues. CDR1 is SQVTM, CDR2 ANQGSEA, per germline. CDR3 bases: TGCAGCGTGGGAGGCAGGGTCGCTCCAGATACGCAGTATTTT. Its protein is CSVGGRVAPDTQYF.

The chain combines TRBV28 with TRBJ1-4; D is ambiguous. V dropped 5 bases and J dropped 0 bases, with 16 bases sitting between them. The CDR3 is made up of 17 amino acids. CDR1 and CDR2 (germline): MDHEN, SYDVKM. CDR3 in DNA: TGTGCCAGCAGTCCCCACTGGCAGGATGCAACTAATGAAAAACTGTTTTTT. Residues: CASSPHWQDATNEKLFF. The full variable domain, its missing parts supplied by reference TRBV28 and TRBJ1-4, is DVKVTQSSRYLVKRTGEKVFLECVQDMDHENMFWYRQDPGLGLRLIYFSYDVKMKEKGDIPEGYSVSREKKERFSLILESASTNQTSMYLCASSPHWQDATNEKLFFGSGTQLSVL.

The gene calls are TRBV20-1 and TRBJ1-5; D possibly corresponds to TRBD1 (6 bases). The germline V and J ends were trimmed by 7 bases and 5 bases, with 15 bases remaining between them. Germline loops: CDR1 DFQATT, CDR2 SNEGSKA (reference sequence). The CDR3 extends over 13 amino acids. CDR3 region: CSEIQGGHQPQHF. The CDR3 bases are TGCAGTGAGATACAGGGCGGGCATCAGCCCCAGCATTTT.

This clonotype was observed a handful of times. The chain is built from TRBV7-2 and TRBJ2-3; 12 bases align to TRBD2. The CDR3 sequence is 16 residues long. Germline trimming cut 8 bases from V and 2 bases from J; bases unmatched to any gene: 8. Looked up from germline, CDR1 is SGHTA and CDR2 is FQGNSA. CDR3: CASARSSGGVTDTQYF. CDR3 nucleotides: TGTGCCAGCGCCCGGTCTAGCGGGGGGGTCACAGATACGCAGTATTTT.

V gene TRBV6-5 combines with J gene TRBJ1-4, with no clear D. Germline V lookup: CDR1 MNHEY, CDR2 SVGAGI. This CDR3 region has 14 residues. The V end lost 4 bases, the J end lost 5 bases, and 11 bases lay between the germline ends. The CDR3 is CASSFYTGNEKLFF. DNA for the CDR3: TGTGCCAGCAGTTTTTACACGGGAAATGAAAAACTGTTTTTT.

A few counts support this clonotype. This chain connects TRBV2 to TRBJ2-7; D is possibly TRBD2 (5 bases). This CDR3 is 12 amino acids long. V lost 8 bases, J lost 3 bases, and 11 bases lay in between. The V gene's germline CDR1 is SNHLY and CDR2 FYNNEI. CDR3 in amino acids: CASGLDIYEQYF. CDR3 DNA sequence: TGTGCCAGCGGACTGGATATCTACGAGCAGTACTTC.

This clonotype was detected many times. This chain links TRBV20-1 with TRBJ1-2; D perhaps matches TRBD1 (5 bases). Germline V lookup: CDR1 DFQATT, CDR2 SNEGSKA (reference sequence). The CDR3 is made up of 12 amino acids. V shed 6 bases and J shed 4 bases, with 12 bases lying between them. The CDR3 spells CSATGTTYGYTF. The CDR3 nucleotides read TGCAGTGCCACCGGGACCACCTATGGCTACACCTTC.

This chain uses TRBV27 with TRBJ2-1; weak D call: TRBD1 (5 bases). Germline assignment: CDR1 MNHEY and CDR2 SMNVEV (reference sequence). The V gene lost 4 bases and the J gene lost 4 bases, with 8 bases spanning the gap. This CDR3 region has 13 residues. DNA for the CDR3: TGTGCCAGCAGTTCGACAGCTTACAATGAGCAGTTCTTC. Its protein product is CASSSTAYNEQFF.

The chain uses TRBV11-2 and TRBJ2-7, with 8 bases aligning to TRBD2. Germline CDR1 reads SGHAT; CDR2 reads FQNNGV. The CDR3 covers 18 residues. The V and J ends lost 1 base and 5 bases, in that order; junction bases with no gene match: 16. In DNA form, the CDR3 reads TGTGCCAGCAGCTTAGCTCCGTCGTCCGGCGGGAGGTTCGACGAGCAGTACTTC. Its protein product is CASSLAPSSGGRFDEQYF.